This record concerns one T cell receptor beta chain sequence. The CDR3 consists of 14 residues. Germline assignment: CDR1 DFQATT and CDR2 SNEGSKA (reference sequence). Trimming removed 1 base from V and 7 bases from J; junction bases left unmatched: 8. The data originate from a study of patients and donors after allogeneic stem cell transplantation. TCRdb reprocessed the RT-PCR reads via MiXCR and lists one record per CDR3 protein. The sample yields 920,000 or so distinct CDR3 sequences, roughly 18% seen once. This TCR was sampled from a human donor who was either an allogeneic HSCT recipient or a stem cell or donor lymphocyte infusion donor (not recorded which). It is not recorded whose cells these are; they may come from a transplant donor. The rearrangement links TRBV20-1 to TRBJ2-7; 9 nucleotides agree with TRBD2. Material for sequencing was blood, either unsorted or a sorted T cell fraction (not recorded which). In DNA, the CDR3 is TGCAGTGCTAGAGGTAGCGGGGGAGTTTGGGAGCAGTACTTC. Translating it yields CSARGSGGVWEQYF.